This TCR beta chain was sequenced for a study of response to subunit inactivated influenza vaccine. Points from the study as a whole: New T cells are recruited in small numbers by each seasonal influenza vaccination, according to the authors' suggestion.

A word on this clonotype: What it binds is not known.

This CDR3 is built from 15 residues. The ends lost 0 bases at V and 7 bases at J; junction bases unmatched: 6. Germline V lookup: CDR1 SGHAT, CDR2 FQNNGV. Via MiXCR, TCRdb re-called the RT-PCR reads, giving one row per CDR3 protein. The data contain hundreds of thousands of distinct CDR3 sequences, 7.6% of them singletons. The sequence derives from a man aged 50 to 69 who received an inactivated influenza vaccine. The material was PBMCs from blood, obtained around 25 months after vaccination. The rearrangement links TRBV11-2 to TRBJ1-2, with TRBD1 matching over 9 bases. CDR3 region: CASSLDQTGGIGYTF. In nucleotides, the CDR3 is TGTGCCAGCAGCTTAGACCAGACAGGGGGGATTGGCTACACCTTC.